The 23 T cell receptor beta chains in this list originate from one sample, sequenced in a study of cytomegalovirus exposure and HLA in healthy donors. This PCR relied on a set of 60 Vbeta primers and 13 Jbeta primers. Method: immunoSEQ multiplex PCR; TCRdb's copy keeps in-frame clones and lacks some. The table includes tens of thousands of clones, roughly 74% detected once. Sequenced material: PBMCs. These receptor sequences come from a female donor in good health and CMV-seronegative.

The chain links TRBV4-3 to TRBJ2-4, with D tentatively TRBD1 (5 bases). V was trimmed by 1 base and J by 0 bases, leaving 10 bases between them. The CDR3 is made up of 16 amino acids. Looked up from germline, CDR1 is LGHNA and CDR2 is YSLEER. The chain's CDR3 is CASSQVTTVAKNIQYF. CDR3 DNA sequence: TGCGCCAGCAGCCAAGTCACGACAGTAGCCAAAAACATTCAGTACTTC.

The chain is built from TRBV7-2 and TRBJ1-6; TRBD1 matches at 7 bases. This CDR3 contains 13 residues. In germline, CDR1 is SGHTA, CDR2 FQGNSA. The trim removed 5 bases at V and 7 bases at J, leaving 2 bases unmatched. Here the CDR3 DNA reads TGTGCCAGCAGCCTGGACAGGAATTCACCCCTCCACTTT. Translating it yields CASSLDRNSPLHF.

The chain combines TRBV19 with TRBJ1-5, with D hard to call. The CDR3 is made up of 16 amino acids. Germline lookup yields CDR1 LNHDA and CDR2 SQIVND (reference sequence). V was pared by 4 bases and J by 0 bases, with 13 bases between. The CDR3 sequence is CASSNALTLSNQPQHF. The CDR3 DNA follows: TGTGCCAGTAGTAATGCTCTAACCCTTAGCAATCAGCCCCAGCATTTT.

The chain employs TRBV4-1 and TRBJ1-5, with 9 bases fitting TRBD1. The length of the CDR3 is 15 residues. From germline, CDR1 is MGHRA and CDR2 YSYEKL. The ends lost 0 bases at V and 5 bases at J; junction bases unmatched: 2. CDR3 region: CASSQEGTGYQPQHF. The CDR3 nucleotides read TGCGCCAGCAGCCAAGAAGGGACAGGGTATCAGCCCCAGCATTTT.

This chain connects TRBV7-2 to TRBJ2-7, with TRBD2 as a possible D gene (6 bases). Germline CDR1 SGHTA, CDR2 FQGNSA. The CDR3 contains 16 residues. V was shortened by 4 bases and J by 8 bases, with 24 bases between the two germline ends. The CDR3: CASSSSLWGGVSKQYF. The CDR3 DNA reads TGTGCCAGCAGCTCATCTCTCTGGGGAGGAGTTTCGAAGCAGTACTTC.

The gene calls are TRBV11-3 and TRBJ2-5; TRBD2 aligns across 15 bases. CDR3 length: 17 amino acids. With 5 bases clipped from V and 2 bases from J, the junction kept 6 bases outside the gene matches. Germline V lookup: CDR1 SGHNT, CDR2 YENEEA. CDR3 nucleotide sequence: TGTGCCAGCAGCCTGGGACTAGCGGGGGGCCAGCAAGAGACCCAGTACTTC. This gives the protein CASSLGLAGGQQETQYF.

This sequence joins TRBV7-9 and TRBJ1-1; D uncertain. From germline, CDR1 is SEHNR and CDR2 FQNEAQ (reference sequence). V shed 5 bases and J shed 2 bases, with 6 bases lying between them. The CDR3 is 12 residues long. The CDR3 coding sequence is TGTGCCAGCAGCGAGGTTAACACTGAAGCTTTCTTT. Residues: CASSEVNTEAFF.

The V and J genes are TRBV2 and TRBJ1-1; D unclear. Germline CDR1 SNHLY, CDR2 FYNNEI. Trimming left V 2 bases short and J 0 bases short, with 13 bases between. CDR3 length equals 16 residues. CDR3 coding DNA: TGTGCCAGCAGTGAACCCACAGCCTATATGAACACTGAAGCTTTCTTT. It specifies CASSEPTAYMNTEAFF.

V is TRBV19 and J is TRBJ2-1; 8 nucleotides match TRBD1. This CDR3 has 16 amino acids. CDR1 LNHDA and CDR2 SQIVND come from the germline V gene (reference sequence). V was clipped by 5 bases and J by 6 bases; unmatched bases: 12. The CDR3 DNA is TGTGCCAGTAGTCTACTGCGGGGACAGGCAGGCAATGAGCAGTTCTTC. Its translation: CASSLLRGQAGNEQFF.

The CDR3 DNA follows: TGTGCCAGCCTCCCCGGCAGGGCATCTAATGAAAAACTGTTTTTT. It specifies CASLPGRASNEKLFF. The rearrangement joins TRBV6-5 to TRBJ1-4; maybe TRBD1 (5 bases). V was clipped by 8 bases and J by 3 bases, with 16 bases between them. The CDR3 covers 15 residues. From germline, CDR1 is MNHEY and CDR2 SVGAGI.

The J gene is TRBJ1-1, the V gene TRBV2; weak D call: TRBD1 (6 bases). Germline CDR1 is SNHLY and CDR2 is FYNNEI. There are 13 residues in the CDR3. The V and J ends lost 6 bases and 4 bases respectively, with 12 bases between them. The CDR3 loop is CASSVTGTTEAFF. The CDR3 region has the DNA TGTGCCAGCAGCGTGACAGGTACCACTGAAGCTTTCTTT. The complete variable domain, with remaining parts taken from reference TRBV2 and TRBJ1-1, reads EPEVTQTPSHQVTQMGQEVILRCVPISNHLYFYWYRQILGQKVEFLVSFYNNEISEKSEIFDDQFSVERPDGSNFTLKIRSTKLEDSAMYFCASSVTGTTEAFFGQGTRLTVV.

CDR3 residues: CASSLGRQQETQYF. DNA for the CDR3: TGTGCCAGCAGCTTAGGGCGACAGCAAGAGACCCAGTACTTC. The V and J genes are TRBV7-8 and TRBJ2-5; weak D call: TRBD1 (5 bases). This CDR3 spans 14 amino acids. Germline-derived CDR1 and CDR2 are SGHVS and FQNEAQ. Trimming stripped 1 base from V and 2 bases from J, with 8 bases between.

The chain is built from TRBV25-1 and TRBJ1-4; a weak D match, TRBD1 (5 bases). V lost 1 base, J lost 7 bases, and 13 bases lay in between. There are 15 residues in the CDR3. Germline CDR1 and CDR2: MGHDK and SYGVNS. CDR3 nucleotides: TGTGCCAGCAGTGAATCGGGGGACGGGCGTGAAAAACTGTTTTTT. It yields the protein CASSESGDGREKLFF.

The chain combines TRBV6-1 with TRBJ1-2, with 9 bases that match TRBD1. V was clipped by 7 bases and J by 2 bases; unmatched bases: 2. The V gene's germline CDR1 is MNHNS and CDR2 SASEGT. The CDR3 has 13 amino acids. The CDR3 DNA sequence: TGTGCCAGCAATGGACAGGGGAACTATGGCTACACCTTC. Translation: CASNGQGNYGYTF.

The CDR3 bases are TGTGCCAGCAGTGAAGGTTCTTCCTACAATGAGCAGTTCTTC. Protein sequence: CASSEGSSYNEQFF. The chain recombines TRBV6-1 with TRBJ2-1; D remains ambiguous. Germline V gene lookup returns CDR1 MNHNS and CDR2 SASEGT. CDR3 length: 14 residues. V gave up 1 base and J gave up 1 base, with 5 bases separating them.

The rearrangement links TRBV5-1 to TRBJ2-7; TRBD1 agrees at 10 bases. Trimming took 2 bases from V and 1 from J; bases not matched to a gene: 3. CDR1 and CDR2 from the germline V gene are SGHRS and YFSETQ. The CDR3 consists of 15 residues. CDR3 sequence: CASSFRTGGSYEQYF. DNA of the CDR3: TGCGCCAGCAGCTTTCGGACAGGGGGATCCTACGAGCAGTACTTC.

The rearrangement links TRBV12-5 to TRBJ2-2; TRBD2 aligns across 11 bases. Losses at the gene ends were 8 bases for V and 1 base for J; bases not matched to a gene: 9. Germline V gene lookup returns CDR1 LGHNT and CDR2 FRNRAP. There are 17 residues in the CDR3. The CDR3 region has the DNA TGTGCTAGTTCCCGCACCGGGACTAGCGGGAACACCGGGGAGCTGTTTTTT. It yields the protein CASSRTGTSGNTGELFF.

This chain joins TRBV6-4 and TRBJ2-4; the D is unclear. Germline CDR1 MRHNA, CDR2 SNTAGT. The CDR3 runs 15 residues. V was trimmed by 3 bases and J by 0 bases, leaving 9 bases between them. The CDR3 protein is CASSDNRLAKNIQYF. The DNA for the CDR3 is TGTGCCAGCAGTGATAACAGATTAGCCAAAAACATTCAGTACTTC.

The rearrangement links TRBV5-1 to TRBJ1-2; 8 nucleotides match TRBD1. The V and J ends lost 0 bases and 8 bases, in that order; junction bases with no gene match: 12. The CDR3 is 16 residues long. The germline V gene has CDR1 SGHRS and CDR2 YFSETQ. CDR3 protein: CASSLGTGSYSTGYTF. CDR3 coding DNA: TGCGCCAGCAGCTTGGGGACAGGGTCTTATAGTACGGGCTACACCTTC.

This chain connects TRBV6-5 to TRBJ2-1; D is unclear. Germline V gene lookup returns CDR1 MNHEY and CDR2 SVGAGI. The V end was cut by 0 bases, the J end by 4 bases, with 7 bases between. The CDR3 runs 14 residues. The CDR3 DNA sequence: TGTGCCAGCAGTTACTCGAGCGTTTACAATGAGCAGTTCTTC. It encodes CASSYSSVYNEQFF.

The CDR3 nucleotides read TGCGCCAGCAGCCCTCGGGAGGGAGGGGACTATGGCTACACCTTC. Protein sequence: CASSPREGGDYGYTF. This chain connects TRBV5-1 to TRBJ1-2, with D perhaps TRBD1 (5 bases). The CDR3 length is 15 residues. Germline V lookup: CDR1 SGHRS, CDR2 YFSETQ. V dropped 4 bases and J dropped 3 bases, with 16 bases sitting between them. The entire variable domain, with the rest obtained from reference TRBV5-1 and TRBJ1-2, is as follows: KAGVTQTPRYLIKTRGQQVTLSCSPISGHRSVSWYQQTPGQGLQFLFEYFSETQRNKGNFPGRFSGRQFSNSRSEMNVSTLELGDSALYLCASSPREGGDYGYTFGSGTRLTVV.

The V and J genes are TRBV7-2 and TRBJ2-7; 7 positions match TRBD1. The CDR3 totals 14 residues. Germline lookup yields CDR1 SGHTA and CDR2 FQGNSA. Losses at the gene ends were 5 bases for V and 3 bases for J; bases not matched to a gene: 7. The CDR3 DNA reads TGTGCCAGCAGCCAGGGACAGTGGCTCTACGAGCAGTACTTC. Its translation is CASSQGQWLYEQYF.

V usage is TRBV27 and J usage is TRBJ1-6, with 7 bases aligning to TRBD1. The V and J ends lost 2 bases and 14 bases, in that order; junction bases with no gene match: 9. Germline CDR1 MNHEY, CDR2 SMNVEV (reference sequence). This CDR3 comprises 14 residues. The DNA for the CDR3 is TGTGCCAGCAGTTTAAAAACAGGGGCGAATACCCTCCACTTT. It yields the protein CASSLKTGANTLHF.